This T cell receptor (beta chain) derives from a study of blood T cell repertoires in COVID-19. Across the study: Spain, Italy and the United States supplied samples that represented acute and convalescent COVID-19. PBMCs, B-cell-depleted T cells, or T cells provided the cDNA or gDNA that made up the material.

This CDR3 spans 15 amino acids. Unmatched junction bases numbered 7, after V lost 5 bases and J lost 1 base. Looked up from germline, CDR1 is LNHDA and CDR2 is SQIVND (reference sequence). In the original processing: By means of reference gene primer amplification, nucleated cell counts were estimated. Data came from immunoSEQ multiplex PCR; TCRdb stores just in-frame clones and leaves some out. V, J and clone size are taken as reported in that table, and D and trimming were inferred from the DNA itself. The sample lists around 300,000 clones; about 85% were seen once. The receptor was derived from a human donor in a cohort sampled during active COVID-19. Sequencing was carried out using peripheral blood. The V gene is TRBV19, the J gene TRBJ1-1; the match to TRBD1 covers 7 bases. CDR3 nucleotide sequence: TGTGCCAGTAGTTTTGTGGACAGGAGGAACACTGAAGCTTTCTTT. Encoded protein: CASSFVDRRNTEAFF.